This T cell receptor (beta chain) was sequenced during a study of shared clonotypes between healthy human individuals. Study at large: Sampling drew on donors who were a couple of women and a few men aged 18 to 49.

Study observations and caveats: A generally larger estimated richness was seen in naive subsets than in memory subsets.

A remark on this clone: Its matching antigen is unknown.

Evenly divided among several immunoSEQ plates was the genomic DNA of each subset. This table comes from immunoSEQ multiplex PCR, and its TCRdb copy is limited to in-frame clones, with some not included. The sample includes 2 million to 2.5 million clones, approximately 95% of them seen just once. The CDR3 consists of 16 residues. The germline gives CDR1 SGHRS, CDR2 YFSETQ. V dropped 6 bases and J dropped 1 base, with 16 bases sitting between them. The rearrangement joins TRBV5-1 to TRBJ2-2; D is unclear. The sequenced sample was naive CD4+ T cells from PBMCs. The subset denotes: CD45RA+ positively selected. The source of this sequence is a man between 18 and 35 years old in good health. Some clones in this sample may be carry-over from other donors' samples. The CDR3 DNA reads as TGCGCCAGCAAACGGACCACGTTAAGGAACACCGGGGAGCTGTTTTTT. Residues: CASKRTTLRNTGELFF.